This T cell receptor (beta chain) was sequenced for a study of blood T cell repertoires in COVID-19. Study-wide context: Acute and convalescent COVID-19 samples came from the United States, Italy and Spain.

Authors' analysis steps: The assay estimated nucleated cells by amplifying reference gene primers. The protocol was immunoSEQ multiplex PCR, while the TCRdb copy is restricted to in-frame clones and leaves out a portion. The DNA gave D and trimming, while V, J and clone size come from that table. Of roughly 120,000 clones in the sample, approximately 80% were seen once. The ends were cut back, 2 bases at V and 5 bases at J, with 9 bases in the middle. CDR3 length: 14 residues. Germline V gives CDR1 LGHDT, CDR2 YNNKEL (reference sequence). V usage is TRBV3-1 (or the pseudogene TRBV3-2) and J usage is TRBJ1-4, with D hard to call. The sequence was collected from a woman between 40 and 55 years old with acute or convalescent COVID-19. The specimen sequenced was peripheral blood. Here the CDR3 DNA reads TGTGCCAGCAGCCAATCGGGCGGGAATGAAAAACTGTTTTTT. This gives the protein CASSQSGGNEKLFF.